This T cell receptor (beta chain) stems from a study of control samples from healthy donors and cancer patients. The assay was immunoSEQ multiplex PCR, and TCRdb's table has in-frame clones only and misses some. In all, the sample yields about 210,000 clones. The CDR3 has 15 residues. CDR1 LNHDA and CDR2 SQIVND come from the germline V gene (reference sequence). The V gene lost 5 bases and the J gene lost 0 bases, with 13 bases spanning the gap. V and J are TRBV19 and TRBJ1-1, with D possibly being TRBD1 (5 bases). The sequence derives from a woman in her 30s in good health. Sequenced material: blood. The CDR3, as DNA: TGTGCCAGTAGTCAACAGGCTTTCATGAACACTGAAGCTTTCTTT. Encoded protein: CASSQQAFMNTEAFF.